This T cell receptor (beta chain) derives from a study of blood T cell repertoires in COVID-19. Data came from immunoSEQ multiplex PCR; TCRdb stores just in-frame clones and leaves some out. The repertoire holds some 300,000 clones, 85% to 90% seen once, with over 1% in the top ten. CDR1 and CDR2 from the germline V gene are KGHDR and SFDVKD. The trim removed 2 bases at V and 6 bases at J, leaving 10 bases unmatched. This CDR3 spans 17 amino acids. The sequencing sample was made of peripheral blood. The V and J genes are TRBV24-1 and TRBJ1-3, with 9 bases aligning to TRBD1. This clonotype was obtained from a man between 65 and 85 years old with acute or convalescent COVID-19. The CDR3 here is CATSDSRGQGFENTIYF. The CDR3 coding sequence is TGTGCCACCAGTGATTCGAGGGGACAGGGCTTTGAAAACACCATATATTTT.